These 21 T cell receptor beta chains were sequenced from one sample in a study of blood T cell repertoires in COVID-19. Method: immunoSEQ multiplex PCR; TCRdb's copy keeps in-frame clones and lacks some. The sample has 160,000 or so clones, more than 75% seen once. The sequenced sample consisted of PBMCs or T cells enriched from blood (not recorded which). The receptors here all came from a woman aged 45-65 years who had recovered from COVID-19.

This clone was picked up one time. The rearrangement links TRBV6-5 to TRBJ2-7; 11 bases align to TRBD1. Germline CDR1 and CDR2: MNHEY and SVGAGI. V dropped 5 bases and J dropped 5; count of bases not matched to a gene: 8. CDR3 length equals 15 residues. CDR3 nucleotides: TGTGCCAGCAGTCACCAGGACAGGGGGCTCGACGAGCAGTACTTC. Residues: CASSHQDRGLDEQYF.

This chain connects TRBV3-1 (or the pseudogene TRBV3-2) to TRBJ1-3; weak D call: TRBD1 (6 bases). CDR1 is LGHDT, CDR2 YNNKEL, per germline (reference sequence). V was trimmed by 4 bases and J by 0 bases, leaving 10 bases between them. The CDR3 is 15 amino acids. Here the CDR3 reads CASSPRDTSGNTIYF. CDR3 in DNA: TGTGCCAGCAGCCCCCGGGACACCTCTGGAAACACCATATATTTT.

The chain has TRBV18 and TRBJ2-1; possibly TRBD2 for D (5 bases). The ends were cut back, 5 bases at V and 4 bases at J, with 15 bases in the middle. CDR1 KGHSH and CDR2 LQKENI come from the germline V gene. The CDR3 runs to 15 residues. The CDR3 DNA reads as TGTGCCAGCTCAACCGAGAGGGCAGGATACAATGAGCAGTTCTTC. This encodes CASSTERAGYNEQFF.

The chain joins TRBV19 to TRBJ2-3; 7 nucleotides line up with TRBD1. J lost 4 bases, V lost 5 bases, and 3 bases had no gene match. Germline V gene data show CDR1 as LNHDA and CDR2 as SQIVND (reference sequence). This CDR3 region has 13 residues. CDR3 sequence: CASSVGTADTQYF. The DNA for the CDR3 is TGTGCCAGTAGTGTGGGGACAGCAGATACGCAGTATTTT.

This clone was seen only a few times. The same CDR3 can be traced to other DNA sequences in this sample. The chain joins TRBV19 to TRBJ1-1; a possible D gene is TRBD1 (5 bases). The V gene's germline CDR1 is LNHDA and CDR2 SQIVND (reference sequence). V was clipped by 7 bases and J by 2 bases, with 11 bases between them. CDR3 length: 13 residues. DNA of the CDR3: TGTGCCAGTACCTGGACAACTAACACTGAAGCTTTCTTT. This sequence encodes CASTWTTNTEAFF. Full variable domain (remainder filled in from reference TRBV19 and TRBJ1-1): DGGITQSPKYLFRKEGQNVTLSCEQNLNHDAMYWYRQDPGQGLRLIYYSQIVNDFQKGDIAEGYSVSREKKESFPLTVTSAQKNPTAFYLCASTWTTNTEAFFGQGTRLTVV.

The chain has TRBV23-1 and TRBJ1-3; D might be TRBD1 (5 bases). TRBV23-1 is assigned to the ORF class and has an uncertain function. The CDR3 runs 15 residues. Trimming removed 3 bases at V and 2 bases at J, with 11 bases between. In DNA form, the CDR3 reads TGCGCCAGCAGTCATAAAGGGGTAGCTGGAAACACCATATATTTT. This gives the protein CASSHKGVAGNTIYF.

The chain uses TRBV7-9 and TRBJ2-7, with D perhaps TRBD2 (5 bases). Trimming removed 4 bases at V and 5 bases at J, with 9 bases between. This CDR3 spans 12 amino acids. Germline V gives CDR1 SEHNR, CDR2 FQNEAQ (reference sequence). Written as DNA, the CDR3 is TGTGCCAGCAGCTCACCGAGGGACGAGCAGTACTTC. Translation gives CASSSPRDEQYF.

This clone was counted a few times. The gene calls are TRBV18 and TRBJ2-3; 8 bases line up with TRBD1. The CDR3 sequence is 15 residues long. Germline V gene data show CDR1 as KGHSH and CDR2 as LQKENI. The trim removed 2 bases at V and 6 bases at J, leaving 7 bases unmatched. The CDR3 DNA reads TGTGCCAGCTCACCAAGGCTCCAGGGGGCGGATACGCAGTATTTT. Translated, it gives CASSPRLQGADTQYF.

The chain couples TRBV11-3 to TRBJ2-1; D possibly corresponds to TRBD2 (6 bases). Germline assignment: CDR1 SGHNT and CDR2 YENEEA. The CDR3 runs 15 residues. The ends were cut back, 7 bases at V and 2 bases at J, with 15 bases in the middle. CDR3 in DNA: TGTGCCAGCACCAATATGCGGGAAACCTACAATGAGCAGTTCTTC. As protein: CASTNMRETYNEQFF. The complete variable domain, with remaining parts taken from reference TRBV11-3 and TRBJ2-1, reads EAGVVQSPRYKIIEKKQPVAFWCNPISGHNTLYWYLQNLGQGPELLIRYENEEAVDDSQLPKDRFSAERLKGVDSTLKIQPAELGDSAVYLCASTNMRETYNEQFFGPGTRLTVL.

The chain combines TRBV6-5 with TRBJ1-4; D ambiguous. V shed 5 bases and J shed 5 bases, with 6 bases lying between them. Germline values: CDR1 MNHEY, CDR2 SVGAGI. The CDR3 consists of 12 residues. Here the CDR3 reads CASSPRNEKLFF. The CDR3 nucleotides read TGTGCCAGCAGTCCCCGGAATGAAAAACTGTTTTTT.

In its sample, this clone was seen once. V gene TRBV5-5 combines with J gene TRBJ1-5; 7 bases map to TRBD1. The V gene's germline CDR1 is SGHKS and CDR2 YYEKEE (reference sequence). V gave up 4 bases and J gave up 4 bases; unmatched junction bases: 11. The CDR3 spans 16 residues. For the CDR3, the DNA is TGTGCCAGCAGCCGCGGGGACAGTACGGGGAATCAGCCCCAGCATTTT. The encoded protein is CASSRGDSTGNQPQHF.

This rearrangement joins TRBV4-3 to TRBJ1-1; D gene ambiguous. V was cut by 5 bases and J by 1 base, with 8 bases left in between. Looked up from germline, CDR1 is LGHNA and CDR2 is YSLEER. The CDR3 length is 13 residues. The CDR3: CASSWRENTEAFF. CDR3 bases: TGCGCCAGCAGCTGGAGAGAGAACACTGAAGCTTTCTTT.

The chain combines TRBV5-4 with TRBJ2-7; 7 bases fit TRBD1. Germline values: CDR1 SGHNT, CDR2 YYREEE (reference sequence). CDR3 size: 19 residues. The junction had 23 bases not matched to a gene; V was cut back by 2 bases and J by 6 bases. CDR3 nucleotides: TGTGCCAGCAGCTTACCGGAGATGGCGTCAGGGACAGCTCCGTTCGAGCAGTACTTC. This encodes CASSLPEMASGTAPFEQYF.

CDR3 sequence (DNA): TGTGCCAGCTCACCCTCGGGTTTTAGGGAGACCCAGTACTTC. Its protein product is CASSPSGFRETQYF. This sequence joins TRBV18 and TRBJ2-5, with D unresolved. The V and J ends lost 3 bases and 5 bases respectively, with 13 bases between them. Germline values: CDR1 KGHSH, CDR2 LQKENI. This CDR3 comprises 14 residues.

This clone was seen a single time. The rearrangement uses TRBV6-5 and TRBJ1-1; D is uncertain. Germline V gives CDR1 MNHEY, CDR2 SVGAGI. The CDR3 has 14 residues. Deletions cut 2 bases from V and 1 base from J, with 8 bases between. CDR3 residues: CASSYGRKNTEAFF. CDR3 nucleotides: TGTGCCAGCAGTTACGGCCGAAAGAACACTGAAGCTTTCTTT.

The sample holds a few counts of this clone. The genes are TRBV7-9 and TRBJ1-1; D not certain. The CDR3 length is 12 residues. Deletions cut 5 bases from V and 4 bases from J, with 8 bases between. Germline assignment: CDR1 SEHNR and CDR2 FQNEAQ (reference sequence). DNA for the CDR3: TGTGCCAGCAGCGACGCAGGCACTGAAGCTTTCTTT. It yields the protein CASSDAGTEAFF.

This clone was seen only a few times. The chain has TRBV10-3 and TRBJ1-2, with 10 bases matching TRBD1. This CDR3 comprises 15 residues. The V gene's germline CDR1 is ENHRY and CDR2 SYGVKD. V was clipped by 3 bases and J by 8 bases; unmatched bases: 9. The CDR3 sequence is CAISEGDRGPMGYTF. The CDR3 DNA reads as TGTGCCATCAGTGAAGGGGACAGGGGACCTATGGGCTACACCTTC.

The chain has TRBV18 and TRBJ1-1, with 7 bases matching TRBD1. CDR3 length: 13 amino acids. Germline CDR1 is KGHSH and CDR2 is LQKENI. The V and J ends lost 5 bases and 4 bases, in that order; junction bases with no gene match: 4. CDR3 protein: CASSSDRATEAFF. The CDR3 nucleotides read TGTGCCAGCTCATCCGACAGGGCCACTGAAGCTTTCTTT.

The chain combines TRBV27 with TRBJ1-2; D is perhaps TRBD1 (6 bases). CDR1 and CDR2 from the germline V gene are MNHEY and SMNVEV (reference sequence). The V end was cut by 6 bases, the J end by 8 bases, with 16 bases between. The length of the CDR3 is 13 residues. CDR3 in amino acids: CASRKDRTGGYTF. The CDR3 DNA reads TGTGCCAGCAGGAAAGACAGGACGGGGGGCTACACCTTC.

The chain has TRBV6-5 and TRBJ2-1; 8 nucleotides match TRBD2. The CDR3 extends over 15 amino acids. With 0 bases clipped from V and 8 bases from J, the junction kept 6 bases outside the gene matches. Germline V gene lookup returns CDR1 MNHEY and CDR2 SVGAGI. CDR3: CASSYSGLARDEQFF. The CDR3 DNA reads TGTGCCAGCAGTTACTCCGGACTAGCTCGCGATGAGCAGTTCTTC.

This chain links TRBV5-1 with TRBJ1-2; 11 bases align to TRBD1. The CDR3 totals 15 residues. Germline V gene data show CDR1 as SGHRS and CDR2 as YFSETQ. The V and J ends lost 0 bases and 7 bases, in that order; junction bases with no gene match: 5. Here the CDR3 reads CASSLEGQGVSGYTF. CDR3 DNA: TGCGCCAGCAGCTTGGAGGGACAGGGGGTTAGTGGCTACACCTTC.